This passage covers 25 T cell receptor beta chains from one sample sequenced in a study of T cell responses to AZD1222 COVID-19 vaccine. The repertoire was sequenced with immunoSEQ multiplex PCR; TCRdb's copy has only in-frame clones and lacks some. The repertoire has roughly 160,000 clones, approximately 88% of them found once; the top ten carry 4.3%. The source material was peripheral blood, sampled 28 days after the second AZD1222 dose. These receptor sequences come from an adult who received the AZD1222 COVID-19 vaccine.

The genes are TRBV28 and TRBJ1-1; D gene unclear. Trimming took off 7 bases at V and 2 bases at J, with 11 bases between the two ends. Germline values: CDR1 MDHEN, CDR2 SYDVKM. This CDR3 region has 13 residues. The CDR3 protein is CASIGLFNTEAFF. CDR3 coding DNA: TGTGCCAGCATAGGGCTTTTCAACACTGAAGCTTTCTTT.

Of note for this clone: Distinct nucleotide sequences in the sample also encode this CDR3. The rearrangement joins TRBV9 to TRBJ2-2; possible D gene TRBD1, 7 bases. Germline V gene sequence: CDR1 SGDLS, CDR2 YYNGEE. There are 17 residues in the CDR3. V shed 4 bases and J shed 2 bases, with 18 bases lying between them. This CDR3 is CASSPNRGTVNTGELFF. The CDR3 DNA reads TGTGCCAGCAGCCCAAATCGGGGGACAGTCAACACCGGGGAGCTGTTTTTT.

The chain joins TRBV7-2 to TRBJ1-5; unclear D gene. Trimming removed 1 base at V and 3 bases at J, with 7 bases between. In germline, CDR1 is SGHTA, CDR2 FQGNSA. The CDR3 loop spans 14 amino acids. The DNA for the CDR3 is TGTGCCAGCAGCTTAGGAGGTTTCAATCAGCCCCAGCATTTT. Protein sequence: CASSLGGFNQPQHF.

The rearrangement links TRBV29-1 to TRBJ1-2; D is possibly TRBD1 (6 bases). The germline V gene has CDR1 SQVTM and CDR2 ANQGSEA. The CDR3 loop spans 14 amino acids. With 7 bases removed from V and 2 bases from J, the gap between germline ends came to 17 bases. The chain's CDR3 is CSAISQGTNYGYTF. The CDR3 coding sequence is TGCAGCGCCATAAGTCAGGGGACAAACTATGGCTACACCTTC.

V usage is TRBV2 and J usage is TRBJ1-2; no clear D gene. The V gene lost 6 bases and the J gene lost 13 bases, with 21 bases spanning the gap. CDR1 is SNHLY and CDR2 is FYNNEI in the germline V gene. There are 13 residues in the CDR3. The CDR3, as DNA: TGTGCCAGCAGCGGTTCGGCGGACCGCCGTATCACCTTC. Amino acids: CASSGSADRRITF. Complete variable domain (other parts from reference TRBV2 and TRBJ1-2): EPEVTQTPSHQVTQMGQEVILRCVPISNHLYFYWYRQILGQKVEFLVSFYNNEISEKSEIFDDQFSVERPDGSNFTLKIRSTKLEDSAMYFCASSGSADRRITFGSGTRLTVV.

The rearrangement uses TRBV4-2 and TRBJ1-5; D not certain. Germline values: CDR1 LGHNA, CDR2 YNFKEQ. V shed 0 bases and J shed 6 bases, with 6 bases lying between them. The CDR3 sequence is 13 residues long. CDR3 loop: CASSQDLAQPQHF. The CDR3 DNA reads as TGTGCCAGCAGCCAAGATCTGGCTCAGCCCCAGCATTTT.

V gene TRBV5-1 combines with J gene TRBJ1-2; tentative D call: TRBD1 (6 bases). The CDR3 loop spans 15 amino acids. V was cut by 1 base and J by 6 bases, with 16 bases left in between. Germline lookup yields CDR1 SGHRS and CDR2 YFSETQ. CDR3 coding DNA: TGCGCCAGCAGCTTGTTTGGGGGCGGTATAAATGGCTACACCTTC. Protein sequence: CASSLFGGGINGYTF.

The chain carries TRBV4-3 and TRBJ2-7; no clear D gene. The CDR3 length is 13 residues. With 0 bases removed from V and 2 bases from J, the gap between germline ends came to 5 bases. Germline CDR1 LGHNA, CDR2 YSLEER. As DNA, the CDR3 is TGCGCCAGCAGCCAAGATCGGCCCTACGAGCAGTACTTC. Amino acids: CASSQDRPYEQYF.

This chain connects TRBV3-1 (or the pseudogene TRBV3-2) to TRBJ2-1, with TRBD2 matching over 7 bases. The CDR3 is 14 amino acids. V was pared by 5 bases and J by 5 bases, with 6 bases of the junction left unmatched. CDR1 is LGHDT, CDR2 YNNKEL, per germline (reference sequence). The chain's CDR3 is CASSIRGVDNEQFF. DNA for the CDR3: TGTGCCAGCAGCATCCGGGGGGTCGACAATGAGCAGTTCTTC.

V and J are TRBV5-1 and TRBJ2-2; 12 bases line up with TRBD1. The CDR3 covers 17 residues. Per germline, CDR1 SGHRS and CDR2 YFSETQ. The junction had 7 bases not matched to a gene; V was cut back by 3 bases and J by 4 bases. The chain's CDR3 is CASSSDWDRGRTGELFF. The CDR3 nucleotides are TGCGCCAGCAGCTCCGACTGGGACAGGGGGCGCACCGGGGAGCTGTTTTTT.

The CDR3 region has the DNA TGTGCCAGCATCCTACGGTGGGGGAACTCTGGAAACACCATATATTTT. This encodes CASILRWGNSGNTIYF. The chain uses TRBV7-9 and TRBJ1-3, with D possibly being TRBD1 (5 bases). The CDR3 contains 16 residues. The V and J ends lost 7 bases and 0 bases respectively, with 16 bases between them. Per germline, CDR1 SEHNR and CDR2 FQNEAQ (reference sequence).

The J gene is TRBJ1-1, the V gene TRBV18, with a tentative D call TRBD1 (6 bases). The ends were cut back, 10 bases at V and 4 bases at J, with 19 bases in the middle. The CDR3 sequence is 14 residues long. Germline CDR1 KGHSH, CDR2 LQKENI. CDR3 sequence reads: CATVQGLSFTEAFF. CDR3 DNA sequence: TGTGCCACCGTTCAGGGGTTAAGTTTCACTGAAGCTTTCTTT. Full variable domain (rest looked up from reference TRBV18 and TRBJ1-1): NAGVMQNPRHLVRRRGQEARLRCSPMKGHSHVYWYRQLPEEGLKFMVYLQKENIIDESGMPKERFSAEFPKEGPSILRIQQVVRGDSAAYFCATVQGLSFTEAFFGQGTRLTVV.

V is TRBV11-2 and J is TRBJ1-1; unclear D gene. The V gene lost 7 bases and the J gene lost 1 base, with 7 bases spanning the gap. The CDR3 extends over 12 amino acids. Germline CDR1 is SGHAT and CDR2 is FQNNGV. CDR3: CASTTGNTEAFF. The DNA of the CDR3 is TGTGCCAGCACCACGGGGAACACTGAAGCTTTCTTT.

The V and J genes are TRBV9 and TRBJ2-1, with TRBD1 matching 7 bases. V dropped 0 bases and J dropped 4; count of bases not matched to a gene: 10. The CDR3 is 17 amino acids. The V gene's germline CDR1 is SGDLS and CDR2 YYNGEE. DNA for the CDR3: TGTGCCAGCAGCGTAGGAGGGACAGAAGATAAGTACAATGAGCAGTTCTTC. Translated: CASSVGGTEDKYNEQFF.

This chain uses TRBV11-1 with TRBJ1-1, with no clear D. Germline CDR1 SGHAT, CDR2 FQDESV (reference sequence). V lost 2 bases and J lost 1, with 8 bases in between. The CDR3 consists of 14 residues. The CDR3 DNA sequence: TGTGCCAGCAGCTTATCACAGTCGAACACTGAAGCTTTCTTT. Amino acid sequence: CASSLSQSNTEAFF.

The rearrangement links TRBV7-3 to TRBJ1-2; 7 bases line up with TRBD1. The length of the CDR3 is 13 residues. V shed 5 bases and J 7 bases; nucleotides not matched to a gene: 7. Germline loops: CDR1 SGHTA, CDR2 FQGTGA. The DNA for the CDR3 is TGTGCCAGCAGCGGAGGGACAGTGGGTGGCTACACCTTC. This sequence encodes CASSGGTVGGYTF.

This rearrangement joins TRBV2 to TRBJ1-6; D remains unclear. Trimming took off 9 bases at V and 6 bases at J, with 18 bases between the two ends. The CDR3 length is 15 residues. The germline gives CDR1 SNHLY, CDR2 FYNNEI. CDR3 in DNA: TGTGCCAGTCAAAAGGAGGGTCTTCGTAATTCACCCCTCCACTTT. Translating gives CASQKEGLRNSPLHF.

The gene calls are TRBV25-1 and TRBJ1-1, with D maybe TRBD1 (6 bases). CDR1 is MGHDK, CDR2 SYGVNS, per germline. The ends were cut back, 5 bases at V and 6 bases at J, with 13 bases in the middle. This CDR3 comprises 13 residues. CDR3 in DNA: TGTGCCAGCAGTCGCGGGGGCTACGCTGAAGCTTTCTTT. It yields the protein CASSRGGYAEAFF.

The J gene is TRBJ2-7, the V gene TRBV7-2; tentatively, D is TRBD1 (6 bases). The germline V gene has CDR1 SGHTA and CDR2 FQGNSA. V was clipped by 4 bases and J by 1 base, with 11 bases between them. The CDR3 runs to 14 residues. The CDR3 coding sequence is TGTGCCAGCAGCTCCCGACAGGATTCCTACGAGCAGTACTTC. Residues: CASSSRQDSYEQYF.

The chain employs TRBV28 and TRBJ1-2, with 7 bases aligning to TRBD1. J lost 6 bases, V lost 2 bases, and 6 bases had no gene match. The CDR3 is 14 residues long. CDR1 and CDR2 (germline): MDHEN, SYDVKM. CDR3 protein: CASSLLNRGDGYTF. In DNA form, the CDR3 reads TGTGCCAGCAGTTTACTCAACAGGGGCGATGGCTACACCTTC.

This chain links TRBV19 with TRBJ1-6; TRBD1 matches at 8 bases. Germline lookup yields CDR1 LNHDA and CDR2 SQIVND (reference sequence). The CDR3 contains 18 residues. The V segment lost 3 bases and the J segment 8 bases; nucleotides outside the gene matches: 15. This chain's CDR3 is CASSIGFFGGQVDSPLHF. The DNA of the CDR3 is TGTGCCAGTAGTATCGGCTTTTTTGGGGGACAGGTTGATTCACCCCTCCACTTT.

This clone showed up just once. This chain's CDR3 is CARSLAKNRFEAFF. The CDR3, as DNA: TGTGCCAGAAGCTTGGCAAAAAACAGATTTGAAGCTTTCTTT. This chain joins TRBV7-5 and TRBJ1-1; the table gives TRBD1 as D, unverified against the DNA. TRBV7-5 is recorded as a pseudogene. CDR3 size: 14 residues.

The table lists this clone with a few counts. The chain couples TRBV29-1 to TRBJ1-1; D gene uncertain. Germline CDR1 is SQVTM and CDR2 is ANQGSEA. Trimming took off 6 bases at V and 3 bases at J, with 11 bases between the two ends. The CDR3 extends over 12 amino acids. The CDR3 nucleotides read TGCAGCGTAAAAAACTCGGACACTGAAGCTTTCTTT. This codes for CSVKNSDTEAFF.

This clone was recorded a few times. This sequence joins TRBV7-2 and TRBJ2-7; tentatively, D is TRBD1 (6 bases). The V end lost 6 bases, the J end lost 3 bases, and 27 bases lay between the germline ends. Germline assignment: CDR1 SGHTA and CDR2 FQGNSA. The CDR3 spans 18 residues. The CDR3 nucleotides read TGTGCCAGCAGTCGCCGACAGGCCCCAGACGACCTATACTACGAGCAGTACTTC. Protein sequence: CASSRRQAPDDLYYEQYF.

This clone appeared a single time. The chain's CDR3 is CASSSPGAKDTQYF. CDR3 DNA sequence: TGTGCCAGCAGCTCCCCGGGGGCCAAAGATACGCAGTATTTT. V usage is TRBV7-8 and J usage is TRBJ2-3, with D perhaps TRBD1 or TRBD2 (6 bases each). V lost 4 bases to trimming and J lost 5 bases, with 13 bases between them. Germline lookup yields CDR1 SGHVS and CDR2 FQNEAQ. The CDR3 sequence is 14 residues long.